This T cell receptor beta chain stems from a study of blood T cell repertoires in COVID-19. Study details: Acute and convalescent COVID-19 specimens originated in the United States, Italy and Spain. Sources were T cells, B-cell-depleted T cells, or PBMCs; the material itself was cDNA or gDNA.

Per the original data handling: Cell counts per sample came from amplifying reference gene primers. Measured with immunoSEQ multiplex PCR; TCRdb has only the in-frame clones, and not every one. The D gene and trimming were derived from the DNA, and the V and J assignments and clone size from that table. This sample has about 160,000 clones, with about 85% found just once. Germline CDR1 is LNHDA and CDR2 is SQIVND (reference sequence). Trimming cost V 8 bases and J 1 base; bases outside gene matches: 12. This CDR3 comprises 16 residues. The chain recombines TRBV19 with TRBJ1-1, with TRBD1 identical over 8 bases. This TCR was recovered from a human donor with acute or convalescent COVID-19. The donor label of this sample is uncertain. Material: peripheral blood. The CDR3 bases are TGTGCCAGTCGTAGGGGAACCGGGACAGGGAACACTGAAGCTTTCTTT. Amino acids: CASRRGTGTGNTEAFF.